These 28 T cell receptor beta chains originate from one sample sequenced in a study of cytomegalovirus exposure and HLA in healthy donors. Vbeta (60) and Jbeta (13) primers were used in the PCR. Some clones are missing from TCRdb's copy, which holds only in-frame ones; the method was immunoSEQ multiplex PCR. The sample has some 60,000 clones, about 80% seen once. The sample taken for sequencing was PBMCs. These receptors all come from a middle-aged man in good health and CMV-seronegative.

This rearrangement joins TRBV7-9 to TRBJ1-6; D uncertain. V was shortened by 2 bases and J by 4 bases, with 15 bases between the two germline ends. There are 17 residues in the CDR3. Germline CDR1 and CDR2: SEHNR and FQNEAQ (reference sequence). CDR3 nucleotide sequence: TGTGCCAGCAGCTTATTGGCAAGCGGGATTTATAATTCACCCCTCCACTTT. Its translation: CASSLLASGIYNSPLHF.

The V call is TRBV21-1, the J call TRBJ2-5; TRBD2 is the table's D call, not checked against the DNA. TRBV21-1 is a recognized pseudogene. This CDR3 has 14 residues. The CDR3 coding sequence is TGTGCCAGCAGGGGTACGGGGTTCCAAGAGACCCAGTACTTC. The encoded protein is CASRGTGFQETQYF.

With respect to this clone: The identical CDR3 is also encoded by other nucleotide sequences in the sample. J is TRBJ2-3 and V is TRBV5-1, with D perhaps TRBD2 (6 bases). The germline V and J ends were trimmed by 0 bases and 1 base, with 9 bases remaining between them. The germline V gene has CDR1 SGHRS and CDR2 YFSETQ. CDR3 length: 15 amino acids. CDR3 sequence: CASSLATGGTDTQYF. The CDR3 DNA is TGCGCCAGCAGCTTGGCAACGGGGGGCACAGATACGCAGTATTTT. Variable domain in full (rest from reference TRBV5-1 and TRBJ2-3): KAGVTQTPRYLIKTRGQQVTLSCSPISGHRSVSWYQQTPGQGLQFLFEYFSETQRNKGNFPGRFSGRQFSNSRSEMNVSTLELGDSALYLCASSLATGGTDTQYFGPGTRLTVL.

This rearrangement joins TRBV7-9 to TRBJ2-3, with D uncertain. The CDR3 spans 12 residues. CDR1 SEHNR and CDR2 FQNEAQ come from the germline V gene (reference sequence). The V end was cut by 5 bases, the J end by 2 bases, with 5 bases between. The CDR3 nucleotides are TGTGCCAGCAGCCACTACACAGATACGCAGTATTTT. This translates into CASSHYTDTQYF.

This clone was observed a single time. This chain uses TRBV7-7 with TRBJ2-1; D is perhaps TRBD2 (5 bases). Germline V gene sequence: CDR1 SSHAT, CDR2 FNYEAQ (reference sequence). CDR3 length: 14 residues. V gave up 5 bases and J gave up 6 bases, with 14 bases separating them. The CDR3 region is CASSQTRLGNEQFF. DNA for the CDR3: TGTGCCAGCAGCCAAACTAGGTTGGGCAATGAGCAGTTCTTC.

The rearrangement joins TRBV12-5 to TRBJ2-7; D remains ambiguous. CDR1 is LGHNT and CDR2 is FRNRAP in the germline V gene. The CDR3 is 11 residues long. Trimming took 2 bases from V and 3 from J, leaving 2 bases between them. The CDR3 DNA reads TGTGCTAGTGGTTTGAACTACGAGCAGTACGTC. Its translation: CASGLNYEQYV.

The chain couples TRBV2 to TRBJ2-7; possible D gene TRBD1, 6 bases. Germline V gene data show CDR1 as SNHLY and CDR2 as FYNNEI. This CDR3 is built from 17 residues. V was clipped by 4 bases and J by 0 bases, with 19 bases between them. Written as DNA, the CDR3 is TGTGCCAGCAGTGTCAATTTGGGACAACATAACTCCTACGAGCAGTACGTC. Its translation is CASSVNLGQHNSYEQYV.

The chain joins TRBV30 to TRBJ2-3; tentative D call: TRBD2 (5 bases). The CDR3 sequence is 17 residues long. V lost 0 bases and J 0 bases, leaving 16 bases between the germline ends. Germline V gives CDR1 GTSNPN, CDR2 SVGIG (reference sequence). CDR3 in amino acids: CAWSVLRVMGSTDTQYF. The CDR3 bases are TGTGCCTGGAGTGTATTGCGGGTTATGGGCAGCACAGATACGCAGTATTTT.

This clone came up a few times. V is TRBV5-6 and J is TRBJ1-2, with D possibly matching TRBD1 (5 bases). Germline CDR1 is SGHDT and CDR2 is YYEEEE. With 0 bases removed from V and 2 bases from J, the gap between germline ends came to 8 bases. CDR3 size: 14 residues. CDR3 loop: CASSLAGANYGYTF. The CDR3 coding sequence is TGTGCCAGCAGCTTGGCTGGGGCGAACTATGGCTACACCTTC.

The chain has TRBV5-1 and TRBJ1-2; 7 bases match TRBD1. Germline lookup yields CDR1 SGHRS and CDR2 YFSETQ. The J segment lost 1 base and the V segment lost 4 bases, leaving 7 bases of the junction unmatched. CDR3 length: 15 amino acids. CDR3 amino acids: CASSAGQNNNYGYTF. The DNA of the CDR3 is TGCGCCAGCAGCGCGGGACAGAACAATAACTATGGCTACACCTTC.

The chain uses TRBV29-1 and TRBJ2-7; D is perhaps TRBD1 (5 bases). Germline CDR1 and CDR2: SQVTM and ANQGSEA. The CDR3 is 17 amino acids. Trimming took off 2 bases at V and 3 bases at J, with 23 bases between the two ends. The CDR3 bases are TGCAGCGTTGAAACACAGTTGCAGGGATTATATGGCTACGAGCAGTACTTC. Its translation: CSVETQLQGLYGYEQYF.

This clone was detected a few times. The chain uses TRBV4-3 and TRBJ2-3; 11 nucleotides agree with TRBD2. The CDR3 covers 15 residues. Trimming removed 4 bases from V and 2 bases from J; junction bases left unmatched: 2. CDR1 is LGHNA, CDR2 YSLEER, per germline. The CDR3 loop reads CASSLAGGPTDTQYF. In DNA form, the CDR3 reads TGCGCCAGCAGCCTAGCGGGGGGGCCCACAGATACGCAGTATTTT.

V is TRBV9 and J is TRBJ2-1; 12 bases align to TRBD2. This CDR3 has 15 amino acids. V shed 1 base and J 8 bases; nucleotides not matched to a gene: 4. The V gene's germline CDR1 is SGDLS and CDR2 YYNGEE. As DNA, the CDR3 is TGTGCCAGCAGCGTAACGGGACTAGCGGGCGATGAGCAGTTCTTC. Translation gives CASSVTGLAGDEQFF.

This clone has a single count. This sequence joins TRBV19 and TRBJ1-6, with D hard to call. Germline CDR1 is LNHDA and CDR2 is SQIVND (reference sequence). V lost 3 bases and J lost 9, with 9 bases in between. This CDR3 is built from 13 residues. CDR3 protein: CASSIKLGSPLHF. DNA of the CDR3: TGTGCCAGTAGTATCAAACTAGGTTCACCCCTCCACTTT.

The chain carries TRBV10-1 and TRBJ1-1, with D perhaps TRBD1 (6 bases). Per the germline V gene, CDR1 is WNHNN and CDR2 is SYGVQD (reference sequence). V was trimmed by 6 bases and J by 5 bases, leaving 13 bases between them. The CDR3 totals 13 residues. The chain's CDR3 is CASRETGQTEAFF. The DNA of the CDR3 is TGCGCCAGCAGGGAAACAGGGCAAACTGAAGCTTTCTTT.

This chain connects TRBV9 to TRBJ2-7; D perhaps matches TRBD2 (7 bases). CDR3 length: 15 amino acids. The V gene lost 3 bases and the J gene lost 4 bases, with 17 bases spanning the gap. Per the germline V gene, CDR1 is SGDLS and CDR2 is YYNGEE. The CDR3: CASSGDSGGGYEQYF. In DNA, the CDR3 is TGTGCCAGCAGCGGAGATTCGGGGGGCGGGTACGAGCAGTACTTC.

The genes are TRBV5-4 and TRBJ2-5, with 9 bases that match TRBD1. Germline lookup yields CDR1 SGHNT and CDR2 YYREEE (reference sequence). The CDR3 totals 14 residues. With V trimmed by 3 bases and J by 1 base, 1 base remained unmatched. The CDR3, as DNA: TGTGCCAGCAGCTGGGACAGGGTCCAAGAGACCCAGTACTTC. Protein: CASSWDRVQETQYF.

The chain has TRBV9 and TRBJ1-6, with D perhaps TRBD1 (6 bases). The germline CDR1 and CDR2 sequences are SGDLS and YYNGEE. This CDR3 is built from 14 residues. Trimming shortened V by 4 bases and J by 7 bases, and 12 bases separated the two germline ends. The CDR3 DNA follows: TGTGCCAGCAGCCCAGGGACACCCAATTCACCCCTCCACTTT. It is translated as CASSPGTPNSPLHF.

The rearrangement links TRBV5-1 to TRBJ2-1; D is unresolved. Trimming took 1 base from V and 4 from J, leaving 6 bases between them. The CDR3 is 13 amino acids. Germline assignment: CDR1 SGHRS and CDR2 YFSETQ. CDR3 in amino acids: CASSLTDYNEQFF. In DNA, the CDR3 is TGCGCCAGCAGCTTGACTGATTACAATGAGCAGTTCTTC.

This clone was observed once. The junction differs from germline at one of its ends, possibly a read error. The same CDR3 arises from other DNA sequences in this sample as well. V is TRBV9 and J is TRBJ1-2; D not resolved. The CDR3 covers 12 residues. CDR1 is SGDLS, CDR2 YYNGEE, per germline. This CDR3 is CASSREGNGYTF. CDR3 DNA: TGTGCCAGCAGTCGGGAAGGGAATGGCTATACCTTC. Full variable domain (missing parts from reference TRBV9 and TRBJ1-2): DSGVTQTPKHLITATGQRVTLRCSPRSGDLSVYWYQQSLDQGLQFLIQYYNGEERAKGNILERFSAQQFPDLHSELNLSSLELGDSALYFCASSREGNGYTFGSGTRLTVV.

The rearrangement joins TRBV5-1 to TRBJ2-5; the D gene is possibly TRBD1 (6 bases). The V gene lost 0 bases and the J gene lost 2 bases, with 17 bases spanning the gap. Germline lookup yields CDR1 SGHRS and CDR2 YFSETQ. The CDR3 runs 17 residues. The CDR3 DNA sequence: TGCGCCAGCAGCTTGGGGGGGCTATGGGCGACTCAAGAGACCCAGTACTTC. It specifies CASSLGGLWATQETQYF. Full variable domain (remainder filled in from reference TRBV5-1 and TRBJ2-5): KAGVTQTPRYLIKTRGQQVTLSCSPISGHRSVSWYQQTPGQGLQFLFEYFSETQRNKGNFPGRFSGRQFSNSRSEMNVSTLELGDSALYLCASSLGGLWATQETQYFGPGTRLLVL.

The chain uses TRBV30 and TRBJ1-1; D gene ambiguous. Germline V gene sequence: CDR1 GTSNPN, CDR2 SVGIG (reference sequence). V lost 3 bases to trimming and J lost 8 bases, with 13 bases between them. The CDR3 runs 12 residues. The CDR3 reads CAWRGRAAEAFF. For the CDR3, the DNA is TGTGCCTGGAGGGGGAGGGCAGCCGAAGCTTTCTTT.

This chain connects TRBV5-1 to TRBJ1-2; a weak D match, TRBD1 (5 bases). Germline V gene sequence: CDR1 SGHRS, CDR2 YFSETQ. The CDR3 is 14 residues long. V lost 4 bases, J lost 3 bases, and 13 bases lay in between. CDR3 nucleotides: TGCGCCAGCAGCCCCATAGACAGCTACTATGGCTACACCTTC. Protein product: CASSPIDSYYGYTF.

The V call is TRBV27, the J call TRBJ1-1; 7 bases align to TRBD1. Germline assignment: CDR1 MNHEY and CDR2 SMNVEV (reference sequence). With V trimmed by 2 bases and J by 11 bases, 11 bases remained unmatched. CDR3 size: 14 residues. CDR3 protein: CASSLDRVGMAAFF. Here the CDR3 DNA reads TGTGCCAGCAGTTTAGACAGGGTGGGTATGGCGGCTTTCTTT.

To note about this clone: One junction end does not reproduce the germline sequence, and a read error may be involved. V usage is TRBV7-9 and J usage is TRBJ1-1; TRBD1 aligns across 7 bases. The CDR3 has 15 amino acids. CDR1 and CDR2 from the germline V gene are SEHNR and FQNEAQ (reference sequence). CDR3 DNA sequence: TGTTCCAGCAGCTGGCGAGAGGGGGCTAACACTGAAGCTTTCTTT. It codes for CSSSWREGANTEAFF.

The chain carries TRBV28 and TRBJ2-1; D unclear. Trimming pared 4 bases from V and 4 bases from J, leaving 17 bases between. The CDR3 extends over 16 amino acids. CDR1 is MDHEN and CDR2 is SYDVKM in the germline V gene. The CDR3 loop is CASSSRFLSWYNEQFF. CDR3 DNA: TGTGCCAGCAGTTCCAGGTTCCTATCGTGGTACAATGAGCAGTTCTTC.

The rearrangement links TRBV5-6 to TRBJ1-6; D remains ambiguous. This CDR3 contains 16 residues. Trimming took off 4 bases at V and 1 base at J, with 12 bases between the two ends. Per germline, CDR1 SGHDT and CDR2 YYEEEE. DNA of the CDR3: TGTGCCAGCAGCCCAACCCCGGGTTCCTATAATTCACCCCTCCACTTT. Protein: CASSPTPGSYNSPLHF.

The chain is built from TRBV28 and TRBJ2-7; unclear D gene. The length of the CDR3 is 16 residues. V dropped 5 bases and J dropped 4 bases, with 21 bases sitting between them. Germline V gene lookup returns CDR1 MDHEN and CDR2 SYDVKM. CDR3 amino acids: CASSASKLGSVYEQYV. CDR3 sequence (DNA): TGTGCCAGCAGTGCTAGTAAACTCGGGTCTGTGTACGAGCAGTACGTC.